Listed below are T cell receptor beta chains from one sample, sequenced in a study of neurological immune-mediated disorders. MiXCR was run by TCRdb on the 5' RACE reads, yielding one entry per CDR3 protein. Of under 90,000 distinct CDR3 sequences in the sample, 3.5% are singletons; the top ten hold approximately 2.9%. The sample taken for sequencing was PBMCs. Receptors originate from a woman in her fifties or sixties with multiple sclerosis. Both conserved end residues are part of each CDR3. Each record gives: V gene, J gene, clone size, D gene, CDR3 protein, CDR3 DNA. A D gene is named only where the DNA matches it firmly. Not all rows give a size; the values are once, few, many and, for expanded clones, a class.

TRBV6-5	TRBJ1-2	many	TRBD1	CASSLRSRRGLSYGYTF	TGTGCCAGCAGCCTCCGTTCGCGCAGGGGGCTTAGCTATGGCTACACCTTC
TRBV7-2	TRBJ2-5	many	TRBD1	CASRYQGARETQYF	TGTGCCAGCAGGTACCAGGGGGCGCGAGAGACCCAGTACTTC
TRBV7-9	TRBJ2-5	.	.	CASSPEAETQYF	TGTGCCAGCAGCCCCGAAGCAGAGACCCAGTACTTC
TRBV28	TRBJ2-5	many	TRBD1	CASSLPPRQGAWETQYF	TGTGCCAGCAGTTTACCCCCCAGACAGGGGGCGTGGGAGACCCAGTACTTC
TRBV7-2	TRBJ2-2	many	.	CASSPPMGGGGTGELFF	TGTGCCAGCAGCCCCCCTATGGGGGGCGGGGGCACCGGGGAGCTGTTTTTT
TRBV4-1	TRBJ2-3	.	TRBD1	CASSPGTVDTQYF	TGCGCCAGCAGCCCAGGGACAGTGGATACGCAGTATTTT
TRBV20-1	TRBJ2-7	many	.	CSARDGGGFYEQYF	TGCAGTGCTAGAGATGGCGGGGGCTTCTACGAGCAGTACTTC
TRBV3-1	TRBJ1-1	many	TRBD1	CASSLGGGVAEAFF	TGTGCCAGCAGCCTCGGAGGGGGCGTCGCTGAAGCTTTCTTT
TRBV12-3/TRBV12-4	TRBJ1-2	many	TRBD1	CASRRTGNYGYTF	TGTGCCAGCAGGCGGACAGGGAACTATGGCTACACCTTC
TRBV10-3	TRBJ1-1	many	TRBD1	CAISEGRDRNTEAFF	TGTGCCATCAGTGAGGGCAGGGACAGGAACACTGAAGCTTTCTTT
TRBV6-1	TRBJ1-2	many	.	CASSEGGNYGYTF	TGTGCCAGCAGTGAAGGCGGGAACTATGGCTACACCTTC
TRBV10-2	TRBJ2-7	many	TRBD2	CASSDSGTSGYEQYF	TGCGCCAGCAGTGATTCCGGGACTAGCGGTTACGAGCAGTACTTC
TRBV5-1	TRBJ2-4	many	.	CASSSEARRQNVHLAKNIQYF	TGCGCCAGCAGCTCGGAGGCCCGGAGGCAGAATGTCCACTTAGCCAAAAACATTCAGTACTTC
TRBV29-1	TRBJ1-5	many	.	CSVEENSNQPQHF	TGCAGCGTTGAGGAAAACAGCAATCAGCCCCAGCATTTT
TRBV5-1	TRBJ1-1	many	.	CASSLVEGSEAFF	TGCGCCAGCAGCTTGGTCGAGGGTTCGGAAGCTTTCTTT
TRBV5-1	TRBJ2-2	many	.	CASSGGANTGELFF	TGCGCCAGCTCGGGGGGCGCGAACACCGGGGAGCTGTTTTTT
TRBV20-1	TRBJ2-5	many	.	CSAARETQYF	TGCAGTGCTGCCCGGGAGACCCAGTACTTC
TRBV6-2/TRBV6-3	TRBJ2-7	many	.	CASSDPTDRDEQYF	TGTGCCAGCAGCGATCCGACAGATAGGGACGAGCAGTACTTC
TRBV5-1	TRBJ2-7	many	.	CASSLGRTVTYEQYF	TGCGCCAGCAGCTTGGGGAGGACTGTGACCTACGAGCAGTACTTC
TRBV7-9	TRBJ1-1	many	TRBD1	CASSGATGRLEAFF	TGTGCCAGCAGCGGAGCGACAGGGCGATTAGAAGCTTTCTTT
TRBV2	TRBJ2-1	many	TRBD2	CASSEDPPPWRGGTLSHNEQFF	TGTGCCAGCAGTGAAGATCCTCCCCCGTGGCGGGGGGGAACTCTAAGCCACAATGAGCAGTTCTTC
TRBV6-5	TRBJ1-1	many	.	CVGAWTEAFF	TGTGTGGGGGCTTGGACTGAAGCTTTCTTT
TRBV14	TRBJ2-3	many	TRBD1	CASSPGWTGGPTQYF	TGTGCCAGCAGCCCTGGATGGACAGGGGGCCCGACGCAGTATTTT
TRBV20-1	TRBJ2-7	many	TRBD1	CSVQTGGARFEQYF	TGCAGTGTTCAGACAGGGGGCGCACGTTTCGAGCAGTACTTC
TRBV15	TRBJ2-5	many	TRBD1	CATSRFTQGAGETQYF	TGTGCCACCAGCAGATTTACTCAGGGGGCTGGGGAGACCCAGTACTTC
TRBV5-1	TRBJ2-3	.	TRBD2	CASSFWTSAATDTQYF	TGCGCCAGCAGCTTCTGGACTAGCGCGGCCACAGATACGCAGTATTTT
TRBV29-1	TRBJ2-3	many	.	CSVGSTDTQYF	TGCAGCGTGGGGAGCACAGATACGCAGTATTTT
TRBV4-1	TRBJ2-3	many	.	CASSQVRFGRGVMGTDTQYF	TGCGCCAGCAGCCAAGTTCGATTCGGCAGGGGGGTAATGGGCACAGATACGCAGTATTTT
TRBV3-1	TRBJ1-4	many	.	CASSQRGLNGKLFF	TGTGCCAGCAGCCAACGAGGACTTAATGGAAAACTGTTTTTT
TRBV20-1	TRBJ2-7	many	TRBD2	CSASAGDYEQYF	TGCAGTGCTAGCGCGGGGGACTACGAGCAGTACTTC
TRBV7-2	TRBJ2-3	many	TRBD1	CASLRFIRQGPRDTQYF	TGTGCCAGTCTCCGTTTTATCCGACAGGGTCCAAGAGATACGCAGTATTTT
TRBV27	TRBJ1-1	many	.	CASSLSPGQGRPSTEAFF	TGTGCCAGCAGTTTATCGCCGGGGCAGGGGCGACCTTCCACTGAAGCTTTCTTT
TRBV5-1	TRBJ1-1	many	.	CASSLALGPEAFF	TGCGCCAGCAGCTTGGCCCTCGGCCCCGAAGCTTTCTTT
TRBV20-1	TRBJ1-1	many	.	CSARGGTPVQAFF	TGCAGTGCTAGAGGAGGAACCCCAGTACAAGCTTTCTTT
TRBV20-1	TRBJ2-5	many	TRBD2	CSARTRGLAGTKQETQYF	TGCAGTGCTAGAACCCGGGGACTAGCGGGGACGAAACAAGAGACCCAGTACTTC
TRBV7-2	TRBJ2-3	few	TRBD1	CASSSRDRRDTQYF	TGTGCCAGCAGCTCCCGGGACAGAAGAGATACGCAGTATTTT
TRBV5-1	TRBJ2-1	many	TRBD1	CASSAEPGQGWNEQFF	TGCGCCAGCAGCGCAGAACCGGGACAGGGTTGGAATGAGCAGTTCTTC
TRBV5-1	TRBJ2-5	many	TRBD1	CASSYGQGASGETQYF	TGCGCCAGCAGCTACGGACAGGGGGCATCCGGTGAGACCCAGTACTTC
TRBV20-1	TRBJ1-6	many	.	CSARLTEPLASPLHF	TGCAGTGCTAGACTCACAGAACCACTAGCCTCACCCCTCCACTTT
TRBV5-1	TRBJ1-4	.	TRBD1	CASSLTGEGEKLFF	TGCGCCAGCAGCTTGACAGGGGAGGGTGAAAAACTGTTTTTT